This TCR beta chain was obtained from a study of cytomegalovirus exposure and HLA in healthy donors. Overall study findings and caveats: That first-cohort TCR clusters tended to co-occur in the 120 or so validation repertoires was found in a later analysis. Confirmation was obtained in vitro that a few CMV-associated chains are specific for CMV antigens.

Trimming left V 2 bases short and J 5 bases short, with 10 bases between. The CDR3 is 14 amino acids. Germline loops: CDR1 SNHLY, CDR2 FYNNEI. Only in-frame clones appear in the TCRdb table, and some are missing; sequencing was by immunoSEQ multiplex PCR. The sample lists fewer than 200,000 clones, about 80% seen once, with approximately 3% in the top ten. With regard to this clone: Its antigen is unknown.

The V and J genes are TRBV2 and TRBJ1-5, with D unresolved. The clonotype was recovered from a woman younger than 30 in good health and CMV-seropositive. The sequenced sample consisted of PBMCs. For the CDR3, the DNA is TGTGCCAGCAGTGAATATGACCGGGATCAGCCCCAGCATTTT. This translates into CASSEYDRDQPQHF.